This T cell receptor (beta chain) was retrieved from a study of cytomegalovirus exposure and HLA in healthy donors. A remark on this clone: Other DNA variants within this sample encode the same CDR3.

The PCR ran on 60 Vbeta and 13 Jbeta primers. Assay: immunoSEQ multiplex PCR; the TCRdb copy retains only in-frame clones and omits some. The data hold 100,000 to 150,000 clones, with roughly 80% observed a single time. Germline CDR1 LGHNT, CDR2 FRNRAP. The CDR3 is 15 residues long. Trimming took off 7 bases at V and 5 bases at J, with 18 bases between the two ends. The origin of this receptor is a man younger than 35 in good health and CMV-seropositive. The material sequenced was PBMCs. V gene TRBV12-5 combines with J gene TRBJ1-5, with D tentatively TRBD1 (5 bases). The CDR3 region is CASAGGGGIDQPQHF. The CDR3 DNA follows: TGTGCTAGTGCCGGAGGCGGGGGTATAGATCAGCCCCAGCATTTT.